This T cell receptor (beta chain) was found in a study of T cell repertoires in cytomegalovirus infection (dated by TCRdb to the late 2010s). Some background on the complete study: Donor HLA type was relevant to the analysis, as public TCR beta signatures indicated carriage of CMV infection together with the matching HLA type. Paper-wide results and their limitations: Cumulative frequency of public TCR beta family members discriminated carriers of CMV infection plus the relevant HLA type in this cohort and an independent 352-donor cohort. In the ex vivo response, HLA-C-restricted CMV-specific TCR beta clonotypes were dominant, and in two of eight donors the single most frequent clonotype came from this HLA-C-restricted group.

Many counts were recorded for this clonotype. Its antigen is not yet known. No much larger clone is present one base from it, and per-base qualities are unavailable. The instrument given in TCRdb is Illumina HiSeq 1500. The public sequencing data were trimmed at Q25 with fastp and processed into clonotypes with MiXCR by TCRdb, which kept only in-frame beta chains. Here each entry gathers all rows of one CDR3 protein and keeps the most common genes and DNA. For this sample the table gives around 140,000 distinct CDR3 sequences, of which 5.5% to 7% were detected only once. The ten most abundant clones make up 15% to 20% of the sample. The receptor's source is a human donor in good health (CMV status not recorded). Some clones in this sample may be carry-over from other donors' samples. Sequenced material: PBMCs.

The encoded CDR3 is CASSSLHGTQETQYF. The DNA sequence is given as TGTGCCAGCAGCTCCCTACATGGAACGCAAGAGACCCAGTACTTC. The sequence is built from TRBV7-3 and TRBJ2-5; the D gene is not confidently resolved. V is reduced by 4 bases and J by 2 bases, leaving a spacing of 14 bases between them. Reading the germline V gene gives CDR1 SGHTA and CDR2 FQGTGA. Measured from the cysteine to the phenylalanine, the CDR3 is 15 residues long. Only the CDR3 region is kept as DNA, spanning 45 bases read in frame from base 1.